The 17 T cell receptor beta chains presented below share a single source sample, sequenced in a study of blood T cell repertoires in COVID-19. Assay used: immunoSEQ multiplex PCR; TCRdb lists only in-frame clones, some missing. This table has about 73,000 clones, 70% to 80% appearing once. Material for sequencing was peripheral blood. These receptor sequences come from a man between 65 and 79 years old with COVID-19, enrolled during active disease.

The rearrangement links TRBV5-1 to TRBJ2-7; 9 positions agree with TRBD1. CDR1 SGHRS and CDR2 YFSETQ come from the germline V gene. The V gene end was trimmed by 1 base and the J gene end by 2 bases; junction bases not matched to a gene: 7. This CDR3 has 16 amino acids. CDR3 DNA: TGCGCCAGCAGCTTGTACGGGACAGGGACCACCTACGAGCAGTACTTC. Its protein is CASSLYGTGTTYEQYF.

The chain is built from TRBV11-2 and TRBJ2-3; 7 bases line up with TRBD1. CDR1 is SGHAT and CDR2 is FQNNGV in the germline V gene. This CDR3 contains 16 residues. Trimming cost V 5 bases and J 2 bases; bases outside gene matches: 10. The CDR3 region is CASSPHIGTDTDTQYF. CDR3 DNA sequence: TGTGCCAGCAGCCCGCACATTGGGACAGACACAGATACGCAGTATTTT.

This clone was seen a few times. The chain recombines TRBV18 with TRBJ2-7; the match to TRBD1 covers 8 bases. The V gene's germline CDR1 is KGHSH and CDR2 LQKENI. The CDR3 totals 16 residues. Unmatched junction bases numbered 12, after V lost 3 bases and J lost 5 bases. The CDR3 DNA reads TGTGCCAGCTCACCCCTGGACAGGGTCTCATCCAACGAGCAGTACTTC. Protein: CASSPLDRVSSNEQYF.

V gene TRBV3-1 (or the pseudogene TRBV3-2) combines with J gene TRBJ1-1; 9 positions match TRBD1. Germline CDR1 LGHDT, CDR2 YNNKEL (reference sequence). The CDR3 extends over 14 amino acids. Trimming took 1 base from V and 4 from J; bases not matched to a gene: 1. Here the CDR3 DNA reads TGTGCCAGCAGCCAAGCGACAGGGGGCACTGAAGCTTTCTTT. Translating gives CASSQATGGTEAFF.

This chain connects TRBV19 to TRBJ1-1; 7 nucleotides line up with TRBD1. Trimming removed 5 bases from V and 3 bases from J; junction bases left unmatched: 6. Germline lookup yields CDR1 LNHDA and CDR2 SQIVND (reference sequence). This CDR3 has 14 amino acids. The CDR3 here is CASSSRQGDTEAFF. In nucleotides, the CDR3 is TGTGCCAGTAGTTCCAGACAGGGAGACACTGAAGCTTTCTTT.

This chain joins TRBV6-2 or TRBV6-3 and TRBJ2-6, with TRBD2 matching 13 bases. The CDR3 is 21 residues long. Trimming took 5 bases from V and 0 from J; bases not matched to a gene: 13. Germline V gene data show CDR1 as MNHEY and CDR2 as SVGEGT. The CDR3: CASSNLDGLAGVTSGANVLTF. In nucleotides, the CDR3 is TGTGCCAGCAGTAACCTGGATGGACTAGCGGGAGTGACCTCTGGGGCCAACGTCCTGACTTTC.

The gene calls are TRBV18 and TRBJ1-4; the D is unclear. The germline gives CDR1 KGHSH, CDR2 LQKENI. V lost 2 bases and J lost 12, with 22 bases in between. The CDR3 is 16 residues long. The CDR3: CASSPSNTAVKGQLFF. The DNA of the CDR3 is TGTGCCAGCTCACCATCAAACACAGCGGTTAAGGGTCAACTGTTTTTT.

This clone showed up just once. The chain has TRBV2 and TRBJ1-6, with 7 bases lining up with TRBD1. The CDR3 is 12 amino acids. Per the germline V gene, CDR1 is SNHLY and CDR2 is FYNNEI. The V and J ends lost 11 bases and 6 bases, in that order; junction bases with no gene match: 4. The CDR3 DNA sequence: TGTGCCGGAAGACAGGGTAATTCACCCCTCCACTTT. It translates to CAGRQGNSPLHF.

This chain connects TRBV18 to TRBJ1-3; 7 bases fit TRBD1. CDR1 is KGHSH, CDR2 LQKENI, per germline. V gave up 3 bases and J gave up 0 bases; unmatched junction bases: 5. The CDR3 extends over 16 amino acids. CDR3 in amino acids: CASSPGTAISGNTIYF. In DNA, the CDR3 is TGTGCCAGCTCACCTGGGACAGCCATCTCTGGAAACACCATATATTTT.

The chain recombines TRBV7-5 with TRBJ2-7; the table assigns TRBD1, which was not confirmed against the DNA. TRBV7-5 is recorded as a pseudogene. The CDR3 is 16 amino acids. For the CDR3, the DNA is TGTGTCAGAAGACGCACGGGACATTCGAGCTCCTACGAGCAGTACTTC. This translates into CVRRRTGHSSSYEQYF.

The CDR3 loop is CASSNGQGNQETQYF. Written as DNA, the CDR3 is TGTGCCAGCAGCAACGGGCAGGGGAACCAAGAGACCCAGTACTTC. V gene TRBV21-1 combines with J gene TRBJ2-5; TRBD1, the table's D call, was not compared with the DNA. TRBV21-1 corresponds to a pseudogene. CDR3 length: 15 residues.

The V call is TRBV3-1 (or the pseudogene TRBV3-2), the J call TRBJ2-2; 14 bases are shared with TRBD2. V was clipped by 4 bases and J by 5 bases; unmatched bases: 3. This CDR3 is 16 amino acids long. In germline, CDR1 is LGHDT, CDR2 YNNKEL (reference sequence). The CDR3 nucleotides read TGTGCCAGCAGCCTGGGGACTAGCGGGAGTACCGGGGAGCTGTTTTTT. Its translation is CASSLGTSGSTGELFF.

The chain couples TRBV6-2 or TRBV6-3 to TRBJ2-5; TRBD2 is a possible D gene (6 bases). Germline assignment: CDR1 MNHEY and CDR2 SVGEGT. The CDR3 is 15 residues long. V lost 6 bases and J lost 5, with 19 bases in between. The CDR3 loop is CASSQWRGQAETQYF. For the CDR3, the DNA is TGTGCCAGCAGCCAATGGAGGGGCCAAGCGGAGACCCAGTACTTC.

The gene calls are TRBV5-1 and TRBJ1-2; 9 nucleotides match TRBD1. Per the germline V gene, CDR1 is SGHRS and CDR2 is YFSETQ. The CDR3 has 16 amino acids. V was clipped by 3 bases and J by 4 bases; unmatched bases: 10. The CDR3 nucleotides read TGCGCCAGCAGCTCCATAGGACAGGGGACTGCCTATGGCTACACCTTC. Translating gives CASSSIGQGTAYGYTF.

This chain connects TRBV5-1 to TRBJ1-5; unclear D gene. Looked up from germline, CDR1 is SGHRS and CDR2 is YFSETQ. The CDR3 length is 14 residues. The V gene lost 1 base and the J gene lost 2 bases, with 7 bases spanning the gap. CDR3 protein: CASSLLAGNQPQHF. The CDR3 DNA sequence: TGCGCCAGCAGCTTGTTGGCGGGCAATCAGCCCCAGCATTTT.

The chain recombines TRBV29-1 with TRBJ2-5, with a weak D call TRBD2 (5 bases). The CDR3 extends over 13 amino acids. The germline V gene has CDR1 SQVTM and CDR2 ANQGSEA. This chain's CDR3 is CSESTGSQETQYF. The CDR3 region has the DNA TGCAGTGAATCTACGGGGTCCCAAGAGACCCAGTACTTC.

This chain uses TRBV27 with TRBJ2-1; TRBD2 agrees at 7 bases. Germline CDR1 and CDR2: MNHEY and SMNVEV (reference sequence). With 3 bases clipped from V and 9 bases from J, the junction kept 8 bases outside the gene matches. The CDR3 has 14 residues. In DNA, the CDR3 is TGTGCCAGCAGTTTTGCAGCGGGGAGGGGTGAGCAGTTCTTC. It yields the protein CASSFAAGRGEQFF.